Each of the 31 T cell receptor beta chains below was sequenced from the same sample in a study of PD-L1 blockade in urothelial cancer. Profiling relied on immunoSEQ multiplex PCR, and the TCRdb table lists in-frame clones only, not all of them. The sample has under 130,000 clones, approximately 85% seen once. The material was PBMCs, obtained around atezolizumab (anti-PD-L1) treatment. The receptors were sampled from a man in his fifties or sixties with urothelial cancer.

Notes on this clone: Distinct nucleotide sequences in the sample also encode this CDR3. CDR3 sequence: CASSPKVTSGRTNEQFF. DNA for the CDR3: TGCGCCAGCAGCCCAAAAGTGACCAGCGGGAGGACAAATGAGCAGTTCTTC. The V gene is TRBV5-1, the J gene TRBJ2-1; TRBD2 matches 9 bases. J gave up 7 bases and V 4 bases, and 15 bases lay outside the gene matches. Per germline, CDR1 SGHRS and CDR2 YFSETQ. The CDR3 has 17 residues.

Notes on this clone: The sample contains more than one DNA sequence encoding this CDR3. J is TRBJ2-7 and V is TRBV5-1; 8 bases line up with TRBD2. CDR3 length equals 15 residues. Trimming at V came to 0 bases and at J to 3 bases, leaving 5 bases not matched to a gene. CDR1 SGHRS and CDR2 YFSETQ come from the germline V gene. The chain's CDR3 is CASSLALAGGYEQYF. In nucleotides, the CDR3 is TGCGCCAGCAGCTTGGCCTTGGCGGGAGGCTACGAGCAGTACTTC.

The genes are TRBV21-1 and TRBJ1-5. TRBV21-1 is termed a pseudogene. CDR3 length: 17 residues. The CDR3 protein is CASSKEKAVYSNQPQHF. The CDR3 nucleotides read TGTGCCAGCAGCAAGGAGAAGGCAGTTTATAGCAATCAGCCCCAGCATTTT.

The rearrangement joins TRBV5-4 to TRBJ1-2; unclear D gene. CDR3 length: 17 residues. Trimming shortened V by 0 bases and J by 3 bases, and 18 bases separated the two germline ends. Looked up from germline, CDR1 is SGHNT and CDR2 is YYREEE (reference sequence). The CDR3 protein is CASSLGGGIETHYGYTF. CDR3 coding DNA: TGTGCCAGCAGCTTGGGAGGCGGGATAGAGACCCACTATGGCTACACCTTC. Full variable domain (rest looked up from reference TRBV5-4 and TRBJ1-2): ETGVTQSPTHLIKTRGQQVTLRCSSQSGHNTVSWYQQALGQGPQFIFQYYREEENGRGNFPPRFSGLQFPNYSSELNVNALELDDSALYLCASSLGGGIETHYGYTFGSGTRLTVV.

Details on this clone: The junction does not match germline at one end; this may be a read error. The rearrangement joins TRBV7-2 to TRBJ2-7, with 10 bases aligning to TRBD2. Germline V gene lookup returns CDR1 SGHTA and CDR2 FQGNSA. CDR3 length equals 14 residues. For the CDR3, the DNA is TGTGCCAGCAGCCTAGCGGGAGTTGGTTACGAGCAGTACTTC. Protein product: CASSLAGVGYEQYF.

This clone was detected a few times. The V and J genes are TRBV5-1 and TRBJ1-2, with TRBD1 matching 9 bases. This CDR3 has 17 residues. V lost 3 bases, J lost 6 bases, and 15 bases stayed unmatched. Germline CDR1 reads SGHRS; CDR2 reads YFSETQ. The CDR3, as DNA: TGCGCCAGCAGCTCCCTGCTCGGGGGACAGGGATACCATGGCTACACCTTC. Amino acid sequence: CASSSLLGGQGYHGYTF.

The chain employs TRBV6-1 and TRBJ1-5, with a tentative D call TRBD1 (6 bases). The V gene lost 2 bases and the J gene lost 1 base, with 15 bases spanning the gap. This CDR3 spans 17 amino acids. Germline V gives CDR1 MNHNS, CDR2 SASEGT. The CDR3 sequence is CASSERPLTGSNQPQHF. The CDR3 DNA follows: TGTGCCAGCAGTGAAAGGCCGTTAACAGGGAGCAATCAGCCCCAGCATTTT.

The gene calls are TRBV6-5 and TRBJ2-7; 8 positions agree with TRBD1. Looked up from germline, CDR1 is MNHEY and CDR2 is SVGAGI. The CDR3 is 15 residues long. J gave up 2 bases and V 4 bases, and 7 bases lay outside the gene matches. CDR3 nucleotides: TGTGCCAGCAGTTTCCAGTTGACAGGGGCCTACGAGCAGTACTTC. Protein product: CASSFQLTGAYEQYF.

This clone turned up a few times. CDR3 amino acids: CASSTDRVGQPQHF. In DNA, the CDR3 is TGTGCCAGTAGTACTGACAGGGTGGGCCAGCCCCAGCATTTT. V is TRBV19 and J is TRBJ1-5; 7 positions match TRBD1. Germline V gives CDR1 LNHDA, CDR2 SQIVND (reference sequence). V was clipped by 4 bases and J by 7 bases; unmatched bases: 7. The CDR3 has 14 residues.

The chain uses TRBV28 and TRBJ1-2; 9 nucleotides agree with TRBD1. Germline trimming cut 6 bases from V and 11 bases from J; bases unmatched to any gene: 16. This CDR3 has 15 amino acids. Germline lookup yields CDR1 MDHEN and CDR2 SYDVKM. In DNA, the CDR3 is TGTGCCAGCAGCCTAAGTTCCGGGACAGGGTCTTTTTACACCTTC. It yields the protein CASSLSSGTGSFYTF.

J is TRBJ2-2 and V is TRBV9, with D maybe TRBD2 (6 bases). The CDR3 is made up of 15 amino acids. Trimming shortened V by 4 bases and J by 1 base, and 11 bases separated the two germline ends. The V gene's germline CDR1 is SGDLS and CDR2 YYNGEE. The chain's CDR3 is CASSPWRENTGELFF. As DNA, the CDR3 is TGTGCCAGCAGCCCCTGGAGGGAGAACACCGGGGAGCTGTTTTTT.

The V gene is TRBV7-2, the J gene TRBJ2-7; 11 nucleotides agree with TRBD2. With V trimmed by 8 bases and J by 4 bases, 1 base remained unmatched. Germline lookup yields CDR1 SGHTA and CDR2 FQGNSA. This CDR3 has 12 amino acids. As DNA, the CDR3 is TGTGCCAGCCGACTAGCGGGGTACGAGCAGTACTTC. It codes for CASRLAGYEQYF.

This clone was seen only once. The J gene is TRBJ2-7, the V gene TRBV28, with 10 bases identical to TRBD2. J was trimmed by 1 base and V by 9 bases; bases with no gene match: 3. The CDR3 sequence is 13 residues long. Germline V lookup: CDR1 MDHEN, CDR2 SYDVKM. CDR3 protein: CASWTSGSYEQYF. CDR3 DNA: TGTGCCAGTTGGACTAGCGGTTCCTACGAGCAGTACTTC.

The V call is TRBV18, the J call TRBJ1-1; D is uncertain. CDR3 size: 12 residues. V was shortened by 2 bases and J by 7 bases, with 8 bases between the two germline ends. Germline V lookup: CDR1 KGHSH, CDR2 LQKENI. The CDR3 here is CASSPSTVEAFF. CDR3 sequence (DNA): TGTGCCAGCTCACCAAGTACAGTTGAAGCTTTCTTT.

This clone was seen just once. J is TRBJ1-2 and V is TRBV28, with 7 nucleotides matching TRBD1. The junction had 20 bases not matched to a gene; V was cut back by 6 bases and J by 4 bases. The CDR3 runs to 18 residues. Per germline, CDR1 MDHEN and CDR2 SYDVKM. Here the CDR3 reads CASSLTQGNLLSIYGYTF. The CDR3 nucleotides read TGTGCCAGCAGCCTTACACAGGGGAACCTGCTATCGATCTATGGCTACACCTTC.

V gene TRBV5-4 combines with J gene TRBJ1-2, with D perhaps TRBD1 (5 bases). The V gene's germline CDR1 is SGHNT and CDR2 YYREEE (reference sequence). V lost 5 bases, J lost 0 bases, and 11 bases lay in between. CDR3 length: 14 residues. The CDR3 coding sequence is TGTGCCAGCAGTCTAGGAGGGGCTAACTATGGCTACACCTTC. Its translation: CASSLGGANYGYTF.

The CDR3 loop is CAWSVPPRSSNYGYTF. As DNA, the CDR3 is TGTGCCTGGAGTGTACCCCCCAGATCCTCTAACTATGGCTACACCTTC. This rearrangement joins TRBV30 to TRBJ1-2; the D is unclear. The CDR3 has 16 amino acids. V was cut by 0 bases and J by 0 bases, with 14 bases left in between. From germline, CDR1 is GTSNPN and CDR2 SVGIG (reference sequence).

This chain joins TRBV20-1 and TRBJ2-1, with D uncertain. The ends were cut back, 2 bases at V and 6 bases at J, with 5 bases in the middle. The CDR3 is 11 amino acids. Germline CDR1 and CDR2: DFQATT and SNEGSKA (reference sequence). The CDR3 region has the DNA TGCAGTGCTAGAAGCCTCAATGAGCAGTTCTTC. This encodes CSARSLNEQFF.

The chain recombines TRBV28 with TRBJ1-1, with D uncertain. This CDR3 spans 13 amino acids. The V end was cut by 11 bases, the J end by 0 bases, with 13 bases between. Germline V CDR1 and CDR2: MDHEN, SYDVKM. The CDR3, as DNA: TGTGCCGGGCGAGGGAGGTTGAACACTGAAGCTTTCTTT. Translated, it gives CAGRGRLNTEAFF.

This clone was seen a handful of times. The chain recombines TRBV11-2 with TRBJ1-1; no clear D. Germline loops: CDR1 SGHAT, CDR2 FQNNGV. CDR3 length equals 14 residues. With 1 base removed from V and 1 base from J, the gap between germline ends came to 7 bases. CDR3: CASSLGAGNTEAFF. For the CDR3, the DNA is TGTGCCAGCAGCTTAGGGGCAGGGAACACTGAAGCTTTCTTT.

The chain employs TRBV28 and TRBJ2-1; D ambiguous. Germline CDR1 MDHEN, CDR2 SYDVKM. Trimming removed 3 bases from V and 8 bases from J, with 11 bases in between. CDR3 length: 13 amino acids. The DNA of the CDR3 is TGTGCCAGCAGTTTCCGGTCCCCCGATGAGCAGTTCTTC. Its protein is CASSFRSPDEQFF. The complete variable domain, with remaining parts taken from reference TRBV28 and TRBJ2-1, reads DVKVTQSSRYLVKRTGEKVFLECVQDMDHENMFWYRQDPGLGLRLIYFSYDVKMKEKGDIPEGYSVSREKKERFSLILESASTNQTSMYLCASSFRSPDEQFFGPGTRLTVL.

The chain links TRBV2 to TRBJ2-3, with TRBD2 matching 14 bases. Germline CDR1 and CDR2: SNHLY and FYNNEI. The V segment lost 5 bases and the J segment 8 bases; nucleotides outside the gene matches: 9. This CDR3 contains 16 residues. DNA of the CDR3: TGTGCCAGCAGTACCCAAGGGACTAGCGGGAGTATTACGCAGTATTTT. Amino acid sequence: CASSTQGTSGSITQYF.

The V gene is TRBV6-5, the J gene TRBJ2-7; 10 bases map to TRBD1. CDR3 length: 15 residues. CDR1 MNHEY and CDR2 SVGAGI come from the germline V gene. V shed 4 bases and J 2 bases; nucleotides not matched to a gene: 5. DNA of the CDR3: TGTGCCAGCAGTTCACCGGGACAGGGGACCTACGAGCAGTACTTC. Its protein product is CASSSPGQGTYEQYF.

This rearrangement joins TRBV28 to TRBJ2-3; D unresolved. Trimming removed 7 bases at V and 0 bases at J, with 17 bases between. This CDR3 is 16 amino acids long. Germline V gene sequence: CDR1 MDHEN, CDR2 SYDVKM. This CDR3 is CASKLNFLLSTDTQYF. The CDR3 DNA reads as TGTGCCAGCAAGTTGAATTTCTTACTTAGCACAGATACGCAGTATTTT.

This sequence joins TRBV11-2 and TRBJ2-6; D gene uncertain. Per the germline V gene, CDR1 is SGHAT and CDR2 is FQNNGV. The CDR3 spans 15 residues. Deletions cut 1 base from V and 2 bases from J, with 6 bases between. CDR3 nucleotide sequence: TGTGCCAGCAGCTTAGCCGGTGCTGGGGCCAACGTCCTGACTTTC. Translation: CASSLAGAGANVLTF.

The V and J genes are TRBV28 and TRBJ1-2; 8 bases are a match to TRBD1. Germline CDR1 reads MDHEN; CDR2 reads SYDVKM. Trimming at V came to 8 bases and at J to 4 bases, leaving 3 bases not matched to a gene. The CDR3 is 12 amino acids. The CDR3 is CASLQGGYGYTF. CDR3 in DNA: TGTGCCAGCTTACAGGGGGGCTATGGCTACACCTTC.

The chain carries TRBV29-1 and TRBJ2-7; TRBD2 agrees at 7 bases. The CDR3 runs 13 residues. CDR1 and CDR2 from the germline V gene are SQVTM and ANQGSEA. The trim removed 3 bases at V and 3 bases at J, leaving 5 bases unmatched. CDR3: CSVDPGGSYEQYF. The DNA of the CDR3 is TGCAGCGTTGATCCCGGCGGGAGCTACGAGCAGTACTTC.

The chain is built from TRBV5-4 and TRBJ2-1; the match to TRBD2 covers 8 bases. J gave up 9 bases and V 2 bases, and 7 bases lay outside the gene matches. This CDR3 contains 14 residues. CDR1 and CDR2 from the germline V gene are SGHNT and YYREEE (reference sequence). In DNA, the CDR3 is TGTGCCAGCAGCTTCGGCGGGAGGCAGGGTGAGCAGTTCTTC. Amino acid sequence: CASSFGGRQGEQFF.

The rearrangement links TRBV7-6 to TRBJ2-5; 11 bases agree with TRBD2. V shed 1 base, J shed 5 bases, and the junction held 6 bases outside the gene matches. Germline V gene lookup returns CDR1 SGHVS and CDR2 FNYEAQ. This CDR3 contains 16 residues. CDR3 nucleotide sequence: TGTGCCAGCAGCTTAGAAGAATTAGCGGGAGGGGAGACCCAGTACTTC. Amino acids: CASSLEELAGGETQYF.

The chain joins TRBV19 to TRBJ1-4; 7 bases map to TRBD1. The CDR3 is made up of 14 amino acids. Looked up from germline, CDR1 is LNHDA and CDR2 is SQIVND (reference sequence). Unmatched junction bases numbered 4, after V lost 4 bases and J lost 5 bases. The CDR3 loop is CASSSRDRNEKLFF. As DNA, the CDR3 is TGTGCCAGTAGTAGCCGGGACAGAAATGAAAAACTGTTTTTT.

The V gene is TRBV6-6, the J gene TRBJ1-2, with TRBD1 identical over 12 bases. The CDR3 is 15 residues long. With V trimmed by 5 bases and J by 8 bases, 9 bases remained unmatched. The germline CDR1 and CDR2 sequences are MNHNY and SVGAGI (reference sequence). CDR3 bases: TGTGCCAGCAGTGCCCAGGGACAGGGGGCGCGAGGCTACACCTTC. It translates to CASSAQGQGARGYTF.